These 25 T cell receptor beta chains share one sample of origin, sequenced in a study of cytomegalovirus exposure and HLA in healthy donors. PCR primers comprised 60 Vbeta and 13 Jbeta primers. TCRdb keeps only in-frame clones here, not all; method: immunoSEQ multiplex PCR. The sample lists about 89,000 clones; around 77% were seen once. The material sequenced was PBMCs. Source of these receptors: a man younger than 40 in good health and CMV-seronegative.

Turning to this clone: Relative to the germline gene, one junction end is altered; a read error may explain this. This chain joins TRBV5-1 and TRBJ2-2; 11 nucleotides line up with TRBD2. The CDR3 is 15 amino acids. Germline lookup yields CDR1 SGHRS and CDR2 YFSETQ. CDR3 sequence reads: CASRLGTSGTGELFF. The CDR3 nucleotides read TGCGCCAGCAGATTGGGGACTAGCGGTACCGGGGAGCTGTTTTTT.

This chain connects TRBV19 to TRBJ2-6; D possibly corresponds to TRBD1 (6 bases). The length of the CDR3 is 17 residues. Trimming removed 7 bases from V and 4 bases from J, with 20 bases in between. The germline V gene has CDR1 LNHDA and CDR2 SQIVND (reference sequence). The CDR3 nucleotides read TGTGCCAGTAATCTAACCCCACAGGGCTCCGGGGCCAACGTCCTGACTTTC. Translating it yields CASNLTPQGSGANVLTF.

This clone was counted a single time. This sequence joins TRBV28 and TRBJ2-5; 13 positions match TRBD2. Germline V gene sequence: CDR1 MDHEN, CDR2 SYDVKM. V lost 6 bases to trimming and J lost 5 bases; unmatched junction nucleotides: 3. This CDR3 region has 14 residues. The CDR3 coding sequence is TGTGCCAGCAGAGTACTAGCGGGAGGGGAGACCCAGTACTTC. Translation: CASRVLAGGETQYF.

The V gene is TRBV5-1, the J gene TRBJ2-7; 8 positions match TRBD1. The CDR3 extends over 14 amino acids. The germline V gene has CDR1 SGHRS and CDR2 YFSETQ. V trimming: 5 bases; J trimming: 3 bases; junction bases outside the gene matches: 7. DNA of the CDR3: TGCGCCAGCAGTACCGGGACAGGACTCTACGAGCAGTACTTC. Protein product: CASSTGTGLYEQYF. Filled out from reference TRBV5-1 and TRBJ2-7, the complete variable domain reads KAGVTQTPRYLIKTRGQQVTLSCSPISGHRSVSWYQQTPGQGLQFLFEYFSETQRNKGNFPGRFSGRQFSNSRSEMNVSTLELGDSALYLCASSTGTGLYEQYFGPGTRLTVT.

The chain links TRBV5-1 to TRBJ2-5; 11 bases are a match to TRBD1. The J call may be in error: the DNA end matches TRBJ2-7 better. This CDR3 contains 14 residues. Germline V gene data show CDR1 as SGHRS and CDR2 as YFSETQ. The CDR3 is CASSSGTGGAEQYF. CDR3 bases: TGCGCCAGCAGCTCCGGGACAGGGGGTGCCGAGCAGTACTTC.

This clone was picked up one time. The chain has TRBV7-8 and TRBJ2-3; D gene unclear. The V end was cut by 1 base, the J end by 0 bases, with 5 bases between. The germline V gene encodes CDR1 SGHVS and CDR2 FQNEAQ. This CDR3 has 14 residues. CDR3 sequence (DNA): TGTGCCAGCAGCTTAGTCCGTAGCACAGATACGCAGTATTTT. This codes for CASSLVRSTDTQYF.

This clone was seen a handful of times. The chain uses TRBV15 and TRBJ2-2; 9 bases line up with TRBD1. The ends lost 1 base at V and 4 bases at J; junction bases unmatched: 1. The CDR3 loop spans 15 amino acids. Germline V CDR1 and CDR2: LNHNV, YYDKDF (reference sequence). The CDR3 nucleotides are TGTGCCACCAGCAGAGCGACAGGGGGCACCGGGGAGCTGTTTTTT. Its translation: CATSRATGGTGELFF.

The chain carries TRBV10-3 and TRBJ2-7; 14 bases are shared with TRBD2. Germline CDR1 ENHRY, CDR2 SYGVKD. Trimming took 3 bases from V and 1 from J; bases not matched to a gene: 11. The CDR3 contains 19 residues. CDR3 residues: CAISEQGLAGVWGSYEQYF. In DNA form, the CDR3 reads TGTGCCATCAGTGAACAGGGACTAGCGGGAGTATGGGGATCCTACGAGCAGTACTTC.

This clone was recorded a few times. This chain joins TRBV13 and TRBJ2-5, with 9 bases that match TRBD1. Germline V gene lookup returns CDR1 PRHDT and CDR2 FYEKMQ (reference sequence). V trimming: 5 bases; J trimming: 0 bases; junction bases outside the gene matches: 10. The CDR3 length is 17 residues. CDR3 protein: CASSRRTGDMYQETQYF. In nucleotides, the CDR3 is TGTGCCAGCAGCCGAAGGACAGGGGACATGTACCAAGAGACCCAGTACTTC.

This chain joins TRBV23-1 and TRBJ2-7; perhaps TRBD2 as D (5 bases). TRBV23-1 is sorted into the ORF group, with uncertain function. CDR3 length equals 12 residues. Trimming stripped 10 bases from V and 4 bases from J, with 14 bases between. The CDR3 nucleotides read TGCGCCATTAAGCGGTCGGTTTACGAGCAGTACTTC. This codes for CAIKRSVYEQYF.

J is TRBJ2-5 and V is TRBV5-1; 8 bases fit TRBD1. The CDR3 extends over 14 amino acids. Germline lookup yields CDR1 SGHRS and CDR2 YFSETQ. The V and J ends lost 3 bases and 3 bases, in that order; junction bases with no gene match: 4. The CDR3 sequence is CASSSPGQEETQYF. As DNA, the CDR3 is TGCGCCAGCAGCTCGCCGGGACAGGAAGAGACCCAGTACTTC.

This chain links TRBV27 with TRBJ2-1; 9 bases fit TRBD2. The CDR3 has 15 residues. Germline V gene data show CDR1 as MNHEY and CDR2 as SMNVEV (reference sequence). Trimming at V came to 5 bases and at J to 2 bases, leaving 4 bases not matched to a gene. CDR3 DNA: TGTGCCAGCAGTCGCGGGGGGGCGACCTACAATGAGCAGTTCTTC. Translation gives CASSRGGATYNEQFF.

This clone was picked up a small number of times. Other DNA sequences in this sample translate to the same CDR3. The J gene is TRBJ1-1, the V gene TRBV2, with 7 bases identical to TRBD1. The length of the CDR3 is 13 residues. Germline CDR1 and CDR2: SNHLY and FYNNEI. V was pared by 4 bases and J by 2 bases, with 1 base of the junction left unmatched. The CDR3 loop reads CASSGQGNTEAFF. The CDR3 coding sequence is TGTGCCAGCAGTGGACAGGGAAACACTGAAGCTTTCTTT.

This chain links TRBV12-1 with TRBJ2-2; TRBD1, as called in the table, went unchecked against the DNA. TRBV12-1 corresponds to a pseudogene. The CDR3 contains 16 residues. The CDR3 DNA sequence: TGTGCCAGCAGCATCCACAGGGGGGCTAACACCGGGGAGCTGTTTTTT. It encodes CASSIHRGANTGELFF.

This chain connects TRBV6-5 to TRBJ1-1, with TRBD1 as a possible D gene (6 bases). Germline loops: CDR1 MNHEY, CDR2 SVGAGI. V was shortened by 10 bases and J by 1 base, with 19 bases between the two germline ends. This CDR3 comprises 15 residues. The CDR3 DNA follows: TGTGCCACCAGGCCGACCGGGACACCGAACACTGAAGCTTTCTTT. Protein sequence: CATRPTGTPNTEAFF.

The CDR3 DNA reads as TGTGCCAGCTCACCTGAGGGAAGCAATCAGCCCCAGCATTTT. Protein sequence: CASSPEGSNQPQHF. The rearrangement links TRBV18 to TRBJ1-5; D remains unclear. Trimming stripped 3 bases from V and 1 base from J, with 7 bases between. The CDR3 contains 14 residues. Germline CDR1 and CDR2: KGHSH and LQKENI.

The V and J genes are TRBV4-1 and TRBJ1-6; D gene uncertain. This CDR3 has 15 residues. V gave up 0 bases and J gave up 10 bases, with 13 bases separating them. CDR1 MGHRA and CDR2 YSYEKL come from the germline V gene. The CDR3 spells CASSQDPPSGSPLHF. The CDR3 DNA reads TGCGCCAGCAGCCAAGATCCCCCATCGGGGTCACCCCTCCACTTT.

The gene calls are TRBV9 and TRBJ1-2; 9 nucleotides align to TRBD1. This CDR3 comprises 13 residues. Germline lookup yields CDR1 SGDLS and CDR2 YYNGEE. J gave up 6 bases and V 7 bases, and 7 bases lay outside the gene matches. The CDR3 sequence: CASGRTGVDGYTF. The CDR3 DNA follows: TGTGCCAGCGGAAGGACAGGGGTGGATGGCTACACCTTC. The variable domain in full, completed from reference TRBV9 and TRBJ1-2, reads DSGVTQTPKHLITATGQRVTLRCSPRSGDLSVYWYQQSLDQGLQFLIQYYNGEERAKGNILERFSAQQFPDLHSELNLSSLELGDSALYFCASGRTGVDGYTFGSGTRLTVV.

This clone has just a few counts. The same CDR3 is also encoded by other DNA sequences in this sample. The V gene is TRBV7-2, the J gene TRBJ2-7, with TRBD2 matching 14 bases. Germline V CDR1 and CDR2: SGHTA, FQGNSA. This CDR3 has 15 residues. The ends lost 3 bases at V and 4 bases at J; junction bases unmatched: 2. The CDR3 protein is CASSFGTSGGYEQYF. The CDR3 DNA follows: TGTGCCAGCAGCTTCGGGACTAGCGGGGGTTACGAGCAGTACTTC.

The CDR3 is CASTTTGVGYGYTF. CDR3 sequence (DNA): TGTGCCAGCACCACGACAGGGGTTGGCTATGGCTACACCTTC. The rearrangement uses TRBV28 and TRBJ1-2, with TRBD1 identical over 8 bases. The CDR3 has 14 amino acids. J lost 4 bases, V lost 7 bases, and 8 bases had no gene match. Germline V lookup: CDR1 MDHEN, CDR2 SYDVKM.

This clone was counted a few times. The chain uses TRBV4-2 and TRBJ2-3; 10 nucleotides agree with TRBD2. CDR3 length equals 17 residues. Germline CDR1 reads LGHNA; CDR2 reads YNFKEQ. The V gene end was trimmed by 3 bases and the J gene end by 1 base; junction bases not matched to a gene: 7. CDR3 protein: CASSQSSGSYGTDTQYF. CDR3 DNA sequence: TGTGCCAGCAGCCAGTCTAGCGGGAGTTACGGCACAGATACGCAGTATTTT.

The rearrangement joins TRBV6-6 to TRBJ1-4; 7 bases agree with TRBD1. Trimming took 0 bases from V and 8 from J; bases not matched to a gene: 0. The length of the CDR3 is 13 residues. The germline CDR1 and CDR2 sequences are MNHNY and SVGAGI (reference sequence). The DNA of the CDR3 is TGTGCCAGCAGTTACTCGGACAGGGAAAAACTGTTTTTT. Its protein product is CASSYSDREKLFF.

This clone turned up a few times. CDR3 protein: CSADSYNEQFF. The CDR3 DNA is TGCAGTGCCGACAGCTACAATGAGCAGTTCTTC. This chain links TRBV20-1 with TRBJ2-1; tentatively, D is TRBD1 (5 bases). V dropped 6 bases and J dropped 3 bases, with 6 bases sitting between them. The CDR3 runs 11 residues. Germline V gene lookup returns CDR1 DFQATT and CDR2 SNEGSKA (reference sequence).

The CDR3 DNA sequence: TGTGCCAGCAGTGAGGCGGGAGGGCCATACAATGAGCAGTTCTTC. It codes for CASSEAGGPYNEQFF. The V call is TRBV2, the J call TRBJ2-1; TRBD2 agrees at 9 bases. This CDR3 contains 15 residues. Germline CDR1 is SNHLY and CDR2 is FYNNEI. V lost 3 bases, J lost 4 bases, and 4 bases stayed unmatched.

Comment on this clone: An end of the junction differs from the germline gene, which may be a read error. Here the CDR3 reads CSSSLVSGVNTGELFF. The CDR3, as DNA: TGTTCCAGCAGCTTAGTGTCAGGGGTTAACACCGGGGAGCTGTTTTTT. This chain links TRBV7-9 with TRBJ2-2; D possibly corresponds to TRBD1 (6 bases). This CDR3 contains 16 residues. The V gene's germline CDR1 is SEHNR and CDR2 FQNEAQ (reference sequence).